The 9 T cell receptor beta chains listed next were all sequenced from one sample in a study of shared clonotypes between healthy human individuals. Only in-frame clones appear in the TCRdb table, and some are missing; sequencing was by immunoSEQ multiplex PCR. The repertoire includes around 1,900,000 clones, about 93% of them detected once, and 1.5% to 2% sits in the top ten. CD8 cells regarded as naive lacked CD45RO, were positively chosen for CCR7, and omitted terminally differentiated effector memory CD45RA+ cells. Sequencing input: naive CD8+ T cells from PBMCs. Receptors originate from a man between 18 and 29 years old in good health. Some clones in this sample may be carry-over from other donors' samples.

V and J are TRBV7-8 and TRBJ1-5; D is unresolved. This CDR3 is 15 amino acids long. Per the germline V gene, CDR1 is SGHVS and CDR2 is FQNEAQ. V gave up 2 bases and J gave up 1 base, with 9 bases separating them. Here the CDR3 DNA reads TGTGCCAGCAGCTTAATCCTAGGAAGCAATCAGCCCCAGCATTTT. Its translation: CASSLILGSNQPQHF.

The V call is TRBV9, the J call TRBJ2-7; the D is unclear. Per the germline V gene, CDR1 is SGDLS and CDR2 is YYNGEE. Trimming removed 4 bases from V and 0 bases from J, with 14 bases in between. The CDR3 extends over 15 amino acids. The DNA for the CDR3 is TGTGCCAGCAGCCCCGGCAGCTTTAACTCCTACGAGCAGTACTTC. It specifies CASSPGSFNSYEQYF.

This chain joins TRBV28 and TRBJ1-2; D is ambiguous. This CDR3 spans 13 amino acids. The germline CDR1 and CDR2 sequences are MDHEN and SYDVKM. Trimming shortened V by 6 bases and J by 8 bases, and 16 bases separated the two germline ends. The CDR3 sequence: CASRDPLRKGYTF. The CDR3 bases are TGTGCCAGCAGAGACCCCTTAAGGAAGGGCTACACCTTC.

Concerning this clone itself: The sample contains more than one DNA sequence encoding this CDR3. The chain carries TRBV9 and TRBJ2-7; 11 positions match TRBD1. CDR3 size: 13 residues. Germline V gene sequence: CDR1 SGDLS, CDR2 YYNGEE. With V trimmed by 0 bases and J by 10 bases, 3 bases remained unmatched. The DNA of the CDR3 is TGTGCCAGCAGCGTAGGGGGACAGGGGGAACAGTACTTC. Translated: CASSVGGQGEQYF.

In its sample, this clone was seen once. This CDR3 is CASSFWGSYEQYF. CDR3 nucleotides: TGTGCCAGCAGCTTTTGGGGTTCCTACGAGCAGTACTTC. This rearrangement joins TRBV11-2 to TRBJ2-7; D is undetermined. Looked up from germline, CDR1 is SGHAT and CDR2 is FQNNGV. CDR3 length: 13 amino acids. Trimming shortened V by 3 bases and J by 1 base, and 7 bases separated the two germline ends.

This chain joins TRBV7-9 and TRBJ2-5, with 9 bases fitting TRBD1. The length of the CDR3 is 15 residues. Germline V lookup: CDR1 SEHNR, CDR2 FQNEAQ (reference sequence). Trimming cost V 3 bases and J 3 bases; bases outside gene matches: 5. The CDR3 loop is CASSFWDREKETQYF. In DNA form, the CDR3 reads TGTGCCAGCAGCTTTTGGGACAGGGAAAAAGAGACCCAGTACTTC.

For this clone: Additional DNA sequences in this sample encode the identical CDR3. The V gene is TRBV29-1, the J gene TRBJ1-2; no firm D call. Germline CDR1 and CDR2: SQVTM and ANQGSEA. CDR3 length: 10 residues. V lost 1 base and J 8 bases, leaving 5 bases between the germline ends. CDR3: CSVEGGGYTF. CDR3 coding DNA: TGCAGCGTTGAAGGCGGCGGCTACACCTTC.

The chain carries TRBV30 and TRBJ2-1; D is undetermined. Per germline, CDR1 GTSNPN and CDR2 SVGIG (reference sequence). V lost 5 bases, J lost 5 bases, and 7 bases lay in between. CDR3 size: 11 residues. CDR3 bases: TGTGCCTGGCTCCTGCACAATGAGCAGTTCTTC. Its translation is CAWLLHNEQFF.

V and J are TRBV15 and TRBJ2-1, with a tentative D call TRBD1 (6 bases). The CDR3 has 15 residues. Germline assignment: CDR1 LNHNV and CDR2 YYDKDF (reference sequence). V was pared by 2 bases and J by 7 bases, with 15 bases between. CDR3 residues: CATSRPFTGMNEQFF. CDR3 nucleotides: TGTGCCACCAGCAGACCGTTCACAGGGATGAATGAGCAGTTCTTC.